This TCR beta chain was identified during a study of blood T cells in healthy people across ages. Combining a sample-barcoded 5' primer with a J-beta primer mix, a second PCR ran for roughly 7 to 12 cycles. TCRdb reanalysed the 5' RACE reads using MiXCR and keeps one entry per CDR3 protein. The sample has about 720,000 distinct CDR3 sequences, 20% to 25% seen once. The CDR3 is 14 residues long. Trimming stripped 4 bases from V and 5 bases from J, with 15 bases between. In germline, CDR1 is SGDLS, CDR2 YYNGEE. The J gene is TRBJ1-2, the V gene TRBV9, with D tentatively TRBD1 (5 bases). Sequenced material: blood. This clonotype was sampled from a man between 65 and 85 years old in good health. In DNA form, the CDR3 reads TGTGCCAGCAGCCCCGGGACGGACGGATATGGCTACACCTTC. This codes for CASSPGTDGYGYTF.